This T cell receptor beta chain appears in the sequencing data of a study of regulatory T cells in long-lasting Graves disease. Study-wide context: Antithyroid drug use was under 3 months in newly diagnosed Graves' patients.

Trimming shortened V by 9 bases and J by 0 bases, and 18 bases separated the two germline ends. The CDR3 sequence is 16 residues long. In germline, CDR1 is LNHDA, CDR2 SQIVND (reference sequence). This clonotype was observed a handful of times. Noted time point: newly diagnosed GD, antithyroid drugs for less than 3 months. After RNA was extracted from PBMCs, the TCR library was made from it. A peripheral blood sample, around 8.5 milliliters in volume, was drawn into EDTA tubes. Combining iRepertoire HTBI primers with Arm-PCR of CDR3 regions, the authors built TCR beta libraries. TCRdb re-called the multiplex PCR reads through MiXCR, storing one row per CDR3 protein. Here the sample spans hundreds of thousands of distinct CDR3 sequences, about 16% being singletons. These data were also filed under a second study, of T cells in Graves' hyperthyroidism and ophthalmopathy. As that study records: Any patient presenting with uncontrolled infection, other autoimmune disease, pregnancy or lactation was left out. HTBI primers were the set used in a first-round RT-PCR of the TCR CDR3.

The source material was peripheral blood mononuclear cells (PBMCs), sampled at new diagnosis, from a patient treated with antithyroid drugs. This sequence originates from a woman between 25 and 40 years old with Graves disease. This chain links TRBV19 with TRBJ1-5; D call uncertain. CDR3 amino acids: CASPTPCGPSNQPQHF. CDR3 nucleotides: TGTGCCAGCCCTACCCCGTGCGGACCTAGCAATCAGCCCCAGCATTTT.